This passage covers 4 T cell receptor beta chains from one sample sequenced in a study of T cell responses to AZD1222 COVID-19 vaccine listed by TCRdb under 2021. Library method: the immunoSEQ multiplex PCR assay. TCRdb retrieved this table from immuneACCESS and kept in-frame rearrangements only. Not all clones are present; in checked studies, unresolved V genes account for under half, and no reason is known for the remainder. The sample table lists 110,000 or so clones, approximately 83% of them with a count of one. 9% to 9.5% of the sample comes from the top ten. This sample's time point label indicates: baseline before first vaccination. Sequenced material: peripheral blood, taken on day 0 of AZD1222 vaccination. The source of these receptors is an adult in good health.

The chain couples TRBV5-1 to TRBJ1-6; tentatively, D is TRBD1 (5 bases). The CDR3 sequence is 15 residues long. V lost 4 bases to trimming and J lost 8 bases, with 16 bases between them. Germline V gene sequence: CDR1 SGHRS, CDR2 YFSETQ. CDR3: CASSLSRDGYSPLHF. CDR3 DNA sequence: TGCGCCAGCAGCCTCTCCCGGGACGGCTATTCACCCCTCCACTTT.

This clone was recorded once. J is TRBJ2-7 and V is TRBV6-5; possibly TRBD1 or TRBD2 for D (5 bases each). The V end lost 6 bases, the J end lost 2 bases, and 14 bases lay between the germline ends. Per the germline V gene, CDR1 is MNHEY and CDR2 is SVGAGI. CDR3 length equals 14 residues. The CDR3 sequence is CASRSNRDAYEQYF. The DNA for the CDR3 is TGTGCCAGCAGAAGTAACCGGGACGCCTACGAGCAGTACTTC.

The CDR3 is CASSVDGTGSGGYTF. CDR3 nucleotide sequence: TGTGCCAGCAGCGTAGACGGGACAGGGTCGGGCGGCTACACCTTC. The rearrangement links TRBV7-9 to TRBJ1-2; TRBD1 agrees at 9 bases. V shed 5 bases and J 8 bases; nucleotides not matched to a gene: 12. The CDR3 has 15 residues. Germline lookup yields CDR1 SEHNR and CDR2 FQNEAQ (reference sequence). Combining the CDR3 with reference TRBV7-9 and TRBJ1-2 gives the whole variable domain DTGVSQNPRHKITKRGQNVTFRCDPISEHNRLYWYRQTLGQGPEFLTYFQNEAQLEKSRLLSDRFSAERPKGSFSTLEIQRTEQGDSAMYLCASSVDGTGSGGYTFGSGTRLTVV.

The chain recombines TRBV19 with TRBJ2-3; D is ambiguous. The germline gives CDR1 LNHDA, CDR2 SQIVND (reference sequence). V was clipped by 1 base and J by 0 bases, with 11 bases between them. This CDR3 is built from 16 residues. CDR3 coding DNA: TGTGCCAGTAGTATAGTAGGACGGAGAAGCACAGATACGCAGTATTTT. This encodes CASSIVGRRSTDTQYF.